This T cell receptor (beta chain) is drawn from a study of cytomegalovirus exposure and HLA in healthy donors. Points from the study as a whole: Confirmation in vitro established that three CMV-associated chains were specific for CMV antigens. Listed as cytomegalovirus-associated were around 160 TCR beta chains.

Clones were sequenced by immunoSEQ multiplex PCR, and TCRdb holds only the in-frame ones, with some missing. The sample shows 220,000 or so clones, over 80% of them seen only once. With respect to this clone: Its antigen is undetermined.

CDR3 length: 12 amino acids. The V gene lost 5 bases and the J gene lost 5 bases, with 10 bases spanning the gap. Germline V gene sequence: CDR1 SGHNT, CDR2 YYREEE (reference sequence). The chain employs TRBV5-4 and TRBJ1-2, with no clear D. This sequence was found in a woman aged 18-35 years in good health and CMV-seronegative. The sequenced sample consisted of PBMCs. The CDR3 sequence is CASRLDTYGYTF. The CDR3 nucleotides are TGTGCCAGCAGGCTCGACACGTATGGCTACACCTTC.